These 26 T cell receptor beta chains were sequenced from one sample in a study of Graves' ophthalmopathy and Graves' hyperthyroidism. Amplified TCR beta CDR3 regions were obtained using RNA transcripts as template. Scientists carried out first-round RT-PCR using HTBI primers and then a second-round multiplex PCR. MiXCR, run by TCRdb on the multiplex PCR reads, gives a single entry per CDR3 protein. This sample yields 450,000 or so distinct CDR3 sequences, of which over 13% are seen a single time; 8% to 10% belongs to the top ten. The material sequenced was blood. These receptors all stem from a young woman with Graves' ophthalmopathy.

This sequence joins TRBV6-2 or TRBV6-3 and TRBJ1-1, with 11 bases aligning to TRBD1. Germline trimming cut 4 bases from V and 4 bases from J; bases unmatched to any gene: 5. CDR1 is MNHEY, CDR2 SVGEGT, per germline. The CDR3 sequence is 15 residues long. The CDR3 spells CASSWTGGAGTEAFF. The CDR3, as DNA: TGTGCCAGCAGTTGGACAGGGGGCGCCGGCACTGAAGCTTTCTTT.

This clonotype appeared many times. V and J are TRBV6-5 and TRBJ2-7; D gene unclear. Trimming removed 8 bases at V and 0 bases at J, with 11 bases between. CDR3 length: 13 residues. The germline gives CDR1 MNHEY, CDR2 SVGAGI. The CDR3 loop is CASASWPSYEQYF. The CDR3 nucleotides read TGTGCCAGCGCAAGTTGGCCCTCCTACGAGCAGTACTTC.

The sample holds many counts of this clonotype. This sequence joins TRBV4-1 and TRBJ2-7; 8 bases align to TRBD2. The V segment lost 0 bases and the J segment 2 bases; nucleotides outside the gene matches: 6. The CDR3 runs 16 residues. CDR1 MGHRA and CDR2 YSYEKL come from the germline V gene. CDR3 coding DNA: TGCGCCAGCAGCCAAGACCCCGGGACTAGTGCCTACGAGCAGTACTTC. Encoded protein: CASSQDPGTSAYEQYF.

This clonotype was counted at least ten times. This rearrangement joins TRBV19 to TRBJ2-2; D might be TRBD1 or TRBD2, each matching 5 bases. V was shortened by 6 bases and J by 3 bases, with 17 bases between the two germline ends. The germline CDR1 and CDR2 sequences are LNHDA and SQIVND (reference sequence). This CDR3 is 16 amino acids long. The CDR3 protein is CASRSTRAGHTGELFF. The CDR3, as DNA: TGTGCCAGTAGATCGACGCGGGCAGGGCACACCGGGGAGCTGTTTTTT.

The chain couples TRBV10-3 to TRBJ1-5; D is uncertain. This CDR3 spans 16 amino acids. Trimming left V 2 bases short and J 4 bases short, with 15 bases between. Germline V gene sequence: CDR1 ENHRY, CDR2 SYGVKD. CDR3 loop: CAISEPPLPGNQPQHF. CDR3 DNA: TGTGCCATCAGTGAGCCCCCACTGCCTGGGAATCAGCCCCAGCATTTT.

This clonotype was picked up many times. V usage is TRBV5-4 and J usage is TRBJ2-7, with D perhaps matching TRBD1 (5 bases). The CDR3 sequence is 13 residues long. The germline gives CDR1 SGHNT, CDR2 YYREEE (reference sequence). Between the trimmed V and J ends, which lost 2 bases and 5 bases, there was a span of 11 bases. CDR3 sequence: CASSFLGEDEQYF. In DNA, the CDR3 is TGTGCCAGCAGCTTTTTAGGGGAAGACGAGCAGTACTTC.

In its sample, this clonotype was seen many times. CDR3 protein: CASSIDLRGDGPNYGYTF. The CDR3 DNA reads TGTGCCAGTAGTATAGATCTTCGCGGCGACGGCCCAAACTATGGCTACACCTTC. This rearrangement joins TRBV19 to TRBJ1-2; D ambiguous. The V and J ends lost 0 bases and 2 bases respectively, with 19 bases between them. Germline loops: CDR1 LNHDA, CDR2 SQIVND (reference sequence). The CDR3 is made up of 18 amino acids.

The sample holds many counts of this clonotype. CDR3 in DNA: TGTGCCAGCAACCGGCAGAACTATGGCTACACCTTC. It translates to CASNRQNYGYTF. The V and J genes are TRBV9 and TRBJ1-2; no firm D call. With 6 bases removed from V and 2 bases from J, the gap between germline ends came to 8 bases. Germline loops: CDR1 SGDLS, CDR2 YYNGEE. CDR3 length equals 12 residues.

This clonotype was seen many times. The chain combines TRBV27 with TRBJ1-2; 7 bases agree with TRBD1. From germline, CDR1 is MNHEY and CDR2 SMNVEV (reference sequence). The CDR3 totals 13 residues. V shed 8 bases, J shed 2 bases, and the junction held 5 bases outside the gene matches. CDR3 protein: CASGTDKNYGYTF. As DNA, the CDR3 is TGTGCCAGCGGGACAGACAAAAACTATGGCTACACCTTC.

This clonotype was detected ten times or more. The genes are TRBV6-2 or TRBV6-3 and TRBJ2-3, with a possible D match to TRBD2 (7 bases). The length of the CDR3 is 18 residues. CDR1 and CDR2 from the germline V gene are MNHEY and SVGEGT. The ends were cut back, 6 bases at V and 2 bases at J, with 24 bases in the middle. CDR3 sequence (DNA): TGTGCCAGCAGCCCCGGGTTTAGGGGGGGCGGTTTCACAGATACGCAGTATTTT. Amino acids: CASSPGFRGGGFTDTQYF.

This clonotype was counted ten times or more. A much larger clone lies one base from this, so it may be a read error. The genes are TRBV12-5 and TRBJ2-1; the D is unclear. CDR3 length: 14 amino acids. CDR1 and CDR2 from the germline V gene are LGHNT and FRNRAP. The CDR3 protein is CASGLEAQHNEKFF. CDR3 nucleotides: TGTGCTAGTGGTTTGGAAGCACAGCACAATGAGAAGTTCTTC. The full variable domain, with the rest looked up from reference TRBV12-5 and TRBJ2-1, is DARVTQTPRHKVTEMGQEVTMRCQPILGHNTVFWYRQTMMQGLELLAYFRNRAPLDDSGMPKDRFSAEMPDATLATLKIQPSEPRDSAVYFCASGLEAQHNEKFFGPGTRLTVL.

This clonotype was observed a single time. CDR3 in amino acids: CASRDEAYEQYF. CDR3 DNA: TGTGCCAGCAGGGACGAAGCCTACGAGCAGTACTTC. The V gene is TRBV2, the J gene TRBJ2-7; D ambiguous. V was cut by 6 bases and J by 2 bases, with 8 bases left in between. In germline, CDR1 is SNHLY, CDR2 FYNNEI. CDR3 length: 12 residues.

This clonotype was seen repeatedly, ten times or more. This rearrangement joins TRBV15 to TRBJ2-5; 7 bases match TRBD1. The CDR3 consists of 14 residues. Looked up from germline, CDR1 is LNHNV and CDR2 is YYDKDF (reference sequence). Trimming removed 7 bases from V and 4 bases from J; junction bases left unmatched: 9. As DNA, the CDR3 is TGTGCCACCAACAGCCGGGACAGATTAGAGACCCAGTACTTC. Translation gives CATNSRDRLETQYF.

This clonotype was seen a few times. The chain combines TRBV19 with TRBJ2-4, with D hard to call. The CDR3 contains 14 residues. Trimming removed 5 bases from V and 7 bases from J, with 15 bases in between. Germline assignment: CDR1 LNHDA and CDR2 SQIVND (reference sequence). The CDR3 region is CASSLGVPPNIQYF. CDR3 sequence (DNA): TGTGCCAGTAGTCTAGGAGTCCCCCCGAACATTCAGTACTTC.

This clonotype came up many times. The rearrangement joins TRBV5-1 to TRBJ2-7; D is tentatively TRBD1 or TRBD2 (5 bases each). Trimming took off 4 bases at V and 7 bases at J, with 21 bases between the two ends. CDR1 SGHRS and CDR2 YFSETQ come from the germline V gene. The length of the CDR3 is 15 residues. In DNA form, the CDR3 reads TGCGCCAGCAGCCTGGGGGACGCAAACCTACGGGAGCAGTACTTC. Translated: CASSLGDANLREQYF. The full variable domain, with the rest looked up from reference TRBV5-1 and TRBJ2-7, is KAGVTQTPRYLIKTRGQQVTLSCSPISGHRSVSWYQQTPGQGLQFLFEYFSETQRNKGNFPGRFSGRQFSNSRSEMNVSTLELGDSALYLCASSLGDANLREQYFGPGTRLTVT.

This clonotype was recorded many times. The chain carries TRBV28 and TRBJ1-5, with D hard to call. CDR1 MDHEN and CDR2 SYDVKM come from the germline V gene. Trimming pared 2 bases from V and 1 base from J, leaving 9 bases between. This CDR3 spans 15 amino acids. In nucleotides, the CDR3 is TGTGCCAGCAGTTTACGTTTGGGGAGCAATCAGCCCCAGCATTTT. Translating gives CASSLRLGSNQPQHF.

At least ten counts were recorded for this clonotype. The chain carries TRBV12-3 or TRBV12-4 and TRBJ2-5, with 8 bases that match TRBD2. CDR3 length: 16 residues. Trimming at V came to 5 bases and at J to 1 base, leaving 9 bases not matched to a gene. The CDR3 reads CASSPPKRGPQETQYF. In nucleotides, the CDR3 is TGTGCCAGCAGTCCCCCCAAGCGGGGGCCCCAAGAGACCCAGTACTTC.

In its sample, this clonotype was seen many times. V and J are TRBV5-5 and TRBJ1-6; 7 nucleotides line up with TRBD1. The germline V gene has CDR1 SGHKS and CDR2 YYEKEE (reference sequence). Trimming cost V 4 bases and J 1 base; bases outside gene matches: 5. The CDR3 extends over 16 amino acids. This chain's CDR3 is CASSRQTGSYNSPLHF. CDR3 nucleotide sequence: TGTGCCAGCAGCCGACAGACAGGGTCCTATAATTCACCCCTCCACTTT.

Turning to this clonotype: An end of the junction does not agree with germline; a read error may underlie this. The chain couples TRBV18 to TRBJ1-5; TRBD1 might be the D (6 bases). Germline V gene sequence: CDR1 KGHSH, CDR2 LQKENI. CDR3 length equals 16 residues. In DNA, the CDR3 is TGTGCCAGCCCACCACCGACAGGCCCCATCAATCAGCCCCAGCATTTT. Protein product: CASPPPTGPINQPQHF.

Ten or more counts support this clonotype. The gene calls are TRBV6-1 and TRBJ1-1; D not certain. V was clipped by 5 bases and J by 1 base, with 11 bases between them. The CDR3 is 14 residues long. Germline V gene data show CDR1 as MNHNS and CDR2 as SASEGT. The CDR3 region is CASSPDVWNTEAFF. In nucleotides, the CDR3 is TGTGCCAGCAGTCCCGACGTGTGGAACACTGAAGCTTTCTTT.

Regarding this clonotype: This may come from a read error, since a much larger clone is one base off. The final CDR3 position lacks the conserved phenylalanine or tryptophan, pointing to a likely read error. The chain carries TRBV20-1 and TRBJ1-5, with 9 bases fitting TRBD1. With 3 bases clipped from V and 7 bases from J, the junction kept 16 bases outside the gene matches. Per germline, CDR1 DFQATT and CDR2 SNEGSKA (reference sequence). CDR3 length equals 17 residues. The CDR3 DNA reads TGCAGTGCTAGGGGATACAGGGGGCCCAAGGCCAGCCAGCCCCAGCATGTT. Translation: CSARGYRGPKASQPQHV.

This clonotype has at least ten counts. This rearrangement joins TRBV5-1 to TRBJ2-6, with 11 bases matching TRBD1. Trimming at V came to 3 bases and at J to 0 bases, leaving 2 bases not matched to a gene. The CDR3 is made up of 17 amino acids. Germline V lookup: CDR1 SGHRS, CDR2 YFSETQ. CDR3 sequence reads: CASSSGQGASGANVLTF. The DNA for the CDR3 is TGCGCCAGCAGCTCTGGACAGGGGGCCTCTGGGGCCAACGTCCTGACTTTC.

This clonotype was found many times. This chain uses TRBV27 with TRBJ2-7; 9 bases align to TRBD2. The CDR3 totals 15 residues. Trimming cost V 7 bases and J 0 bases; bases outside gene matches: 7. The V gene's germline CDR1 is MNHEY and CDR2 SMNVEV (reference sequence). CDR3 DNA sequence: TGTGCCAGCACCCTGGGCGGGGGGGGCTCCTACGAGCAGTACTTC. This encodes CASTLGGGGSYEQYF.

This clonotype was counted many times. The rearrangement joins TRBV12-3 or TRBV12-4 to TRBJ2-7; D unclear. V was shortened by 3 bases and J by 3 bases, with 6 bases between the two germline ends. The CDR3 is made up of 12 amino acids. CDR3 residues: CASSFGFYEQYF. The CDR3 bases are TGTGCCAGCAGTTTTGGCTTCTACGAGCAGTACTTC.

This clonotype was recorded many times. The chain has TRBV12-3 or TRBV12-4 and TRBJ1-2; 7 bases align to TRBD1. This CDR3 region has 15 residues. V trimming: 5 bases; J trimming: 4 bases; junction bases outside the gene matches: 10. In nucleotides, the CDR3 is TGTGCCAGCAGTGTTCACAGGGGCGTGGGCTATGGCTACACCTTC. It yields the protein CASSVHRGVGYGYTF.

This clonotype was seen a handful of times. J is TRBJ2-2 and V is TRBV11-1, with 12 bases lining up with TRBD1. The length of the CDR3 is 17 residues. CDR1 SGHAT and CDR2 FQDESV come from the germline V gene (reference sequence). With V trimmed by 2 bases and J by 6 bases, 7 bases remained unmatched. CDR3 sequence reads: CASSLSPGQGASGELFF. The CDR3 DNA follows: TGTGCCAGCAGCTTAAGTCCGGGACAGGGGGCTTCCGGGGAGCTGTTTTTT.